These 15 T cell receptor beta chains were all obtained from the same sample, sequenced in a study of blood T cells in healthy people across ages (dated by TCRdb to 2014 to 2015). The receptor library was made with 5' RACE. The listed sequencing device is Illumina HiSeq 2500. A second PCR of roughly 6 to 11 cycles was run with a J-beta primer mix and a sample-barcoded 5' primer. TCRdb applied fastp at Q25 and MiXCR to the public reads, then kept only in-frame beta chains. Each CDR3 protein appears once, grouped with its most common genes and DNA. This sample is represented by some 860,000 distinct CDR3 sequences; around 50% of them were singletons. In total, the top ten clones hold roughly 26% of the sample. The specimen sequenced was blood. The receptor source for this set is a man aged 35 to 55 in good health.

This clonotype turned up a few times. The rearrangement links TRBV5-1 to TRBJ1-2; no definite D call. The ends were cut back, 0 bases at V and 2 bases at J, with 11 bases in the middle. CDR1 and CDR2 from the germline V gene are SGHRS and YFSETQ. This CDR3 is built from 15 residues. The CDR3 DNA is TGCGCCAGCAGCTTGGGGCAGCCGACCAACTATGGCTACACCTTC. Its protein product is CASSLGQPTNYGYTF.

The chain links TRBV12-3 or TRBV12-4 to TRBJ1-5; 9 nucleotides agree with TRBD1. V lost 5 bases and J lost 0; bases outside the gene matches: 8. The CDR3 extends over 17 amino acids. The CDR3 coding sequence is TGTGCCAGCAGTCCCGCCGGGACAGGGAATAGCAATCAGCCCCAGCATTTT. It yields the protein CASSPAGTGNSNQPQHF.

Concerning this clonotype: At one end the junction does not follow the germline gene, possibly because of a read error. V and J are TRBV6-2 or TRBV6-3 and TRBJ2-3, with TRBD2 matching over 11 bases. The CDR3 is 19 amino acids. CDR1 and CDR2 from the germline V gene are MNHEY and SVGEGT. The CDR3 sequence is CAISYPPGTSGPHEDTQYF. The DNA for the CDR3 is TGTGCCATCAGTTACCCACCCGGGACTAGCGGACCACACGAGGATACGCAGTATTTT.

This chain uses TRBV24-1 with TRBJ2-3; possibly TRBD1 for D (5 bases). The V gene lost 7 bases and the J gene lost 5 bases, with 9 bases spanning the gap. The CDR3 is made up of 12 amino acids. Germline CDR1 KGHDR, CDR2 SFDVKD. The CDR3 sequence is CATSLTGDTQYF. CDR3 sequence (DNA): TGTGCCACCAGCCTAACAGGAGATACGCAGTATTTT.

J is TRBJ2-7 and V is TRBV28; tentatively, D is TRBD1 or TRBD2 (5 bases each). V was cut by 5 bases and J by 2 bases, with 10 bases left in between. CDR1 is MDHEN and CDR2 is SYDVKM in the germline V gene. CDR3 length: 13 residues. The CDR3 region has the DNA TGTGCCAGCAGTGACGGGGCGGCCTACGAGCAGTACTTC. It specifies CASSDGAAYEQYF.

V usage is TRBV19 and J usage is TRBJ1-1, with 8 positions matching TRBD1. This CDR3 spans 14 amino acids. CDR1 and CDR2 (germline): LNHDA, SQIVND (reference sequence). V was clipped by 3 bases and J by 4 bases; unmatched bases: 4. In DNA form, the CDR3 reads TGTGCCAGTAGTATTCAGGGGGCGACCACTGAAGCTTTCTTT. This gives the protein CASSIQGATTEAFF.

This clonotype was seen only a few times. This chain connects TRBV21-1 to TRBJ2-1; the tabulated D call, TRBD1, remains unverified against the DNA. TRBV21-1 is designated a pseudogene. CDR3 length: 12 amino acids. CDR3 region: CASGGTDNEQFF. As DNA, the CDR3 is TGTGCCAGCGGGGGGACAGACAATGAGCAGTTCTTC.

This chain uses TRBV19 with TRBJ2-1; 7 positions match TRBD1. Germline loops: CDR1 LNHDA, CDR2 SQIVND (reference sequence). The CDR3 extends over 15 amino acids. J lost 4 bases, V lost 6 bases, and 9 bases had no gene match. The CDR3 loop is CASRFWDSPYNEQFF. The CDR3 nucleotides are TGTGCCAGTAGATTCTGGGACAGCCCATACAATGAGCAGTTCTTC.

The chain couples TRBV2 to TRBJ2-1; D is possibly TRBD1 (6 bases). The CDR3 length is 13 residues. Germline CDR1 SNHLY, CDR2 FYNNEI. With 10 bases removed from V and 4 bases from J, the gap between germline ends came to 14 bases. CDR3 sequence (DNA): TGTGCCACCCAAGGGGGTCTTTACAATGAGCAGTTCTTC. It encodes CATQGGLYNEQFF.

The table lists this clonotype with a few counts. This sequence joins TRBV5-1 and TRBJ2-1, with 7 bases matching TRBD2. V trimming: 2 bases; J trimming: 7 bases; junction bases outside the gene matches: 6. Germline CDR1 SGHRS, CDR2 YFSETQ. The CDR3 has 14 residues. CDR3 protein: CASSFQGLVNEQFF. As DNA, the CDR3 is TGCGCCAGCAGCTTCCAAGGACTAGTGAATGAGCAGTTCTTC.

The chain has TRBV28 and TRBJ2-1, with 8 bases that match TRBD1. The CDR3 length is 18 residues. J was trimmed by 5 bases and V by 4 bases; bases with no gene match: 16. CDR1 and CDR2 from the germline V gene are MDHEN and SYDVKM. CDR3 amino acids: CASSSIRADRGPDNEQFF. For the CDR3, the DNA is TGTGCCAGCAGTTCGATCAGGGCCGACAGGGGCCCGGACAATGAGCAGTTCTTC.

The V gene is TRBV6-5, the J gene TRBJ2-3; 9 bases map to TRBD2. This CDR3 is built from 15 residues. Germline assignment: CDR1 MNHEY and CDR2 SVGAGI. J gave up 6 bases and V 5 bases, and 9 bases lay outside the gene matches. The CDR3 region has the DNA TGTGCCAGCAGTATAGGGGCTAGCGGGGTGGATACGCAGTATTTT. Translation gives CASSIGASGVDTQYF.

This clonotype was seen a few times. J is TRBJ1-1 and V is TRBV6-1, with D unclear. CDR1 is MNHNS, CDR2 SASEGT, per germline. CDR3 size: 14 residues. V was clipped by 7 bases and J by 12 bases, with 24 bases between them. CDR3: CASIVRPDKDATFF. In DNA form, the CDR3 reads TGTGCCAGCATCGTAAGACCAGATAAAGACGCGACTTTCTTT.

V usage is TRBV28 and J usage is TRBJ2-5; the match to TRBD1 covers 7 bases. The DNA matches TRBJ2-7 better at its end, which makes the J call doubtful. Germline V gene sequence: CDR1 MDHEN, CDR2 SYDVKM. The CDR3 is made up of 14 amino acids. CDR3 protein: CASSSNRGKYEQYF. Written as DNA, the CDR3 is TGTGCCAGCAGTTCTAACAGGGGAAAATACGAGCAGTACTTC.

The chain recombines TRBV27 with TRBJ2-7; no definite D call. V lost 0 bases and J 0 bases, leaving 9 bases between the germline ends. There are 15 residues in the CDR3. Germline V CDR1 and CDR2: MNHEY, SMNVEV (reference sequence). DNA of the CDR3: TGTGCCAGCAGTTTATCGGGGATCGGCTCCTACGAGCAGTACTTC. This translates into CASSLSGIGSYEQYF.